This T cell receptor (beta chain) was recorded in a study of blood T cell repertoires in COVID-19. In the study overall: The study drew acute and convalescent COVID-19 samples from the United States, Italy and Spain. From T cells, B-cell-depleted T cells, or PBMCs came the material, which was cDNA or gDNA.

Authors' processing steps: Reference gene primer amplification gave estimated nucleated cell counts. Using immunoSEQ multiplex PCR, the repertoire was profiled, and TCRdb retains in-frame clones only, with some absent. V and J calls and clone size are as listed in that table; D and trimming were resolved from the DNA. This repertoire shows some 15,000 clones, roughly 88% found once; its top ten account for roughly 10%. Germline V gives CDR1 KGHSH, CDR2 LQKENI. Trimming took 3 bases from V and 6 from J; bases not matched to a gene: 9. The CDR3 is 17 residues long. This clone has only a few counts. The receptor was isolated from a human donor in a cohort sampled during active COVID-19. The sample was peripheral blood. The genes are TRBV18 and TRBJ2-7; 15 positions agree with TRBD2. The CDR3 sequence: CASSPGLAGGTPTEQYF. Written as DNA, the CDR3 is TGTGCCAGCTCACCCGGACTAGCGGGAGGGACTCCTACCGAGCAGTACTTC.